There are many counts of the clone carrying this TCR beta chain. Its cognate antigen is unknown. Via MiXCR, TCRdb re-called the 5' RACE reads, giving one row per CDR3 protein. The sample consists of more than 1.5 million distinct CDR3 sequences, less than 40% of them appearing once. The sample comes from a study of identical twins. CDR3 length equals 13 residues. Between the trimmed V and J ends, which lost 6 bases and 6 bases, there was a span of 14 bases. Germline lookup yields CDR1 MDHEN and CDR2 SYDVKM. General study points: In drawing conclusions, the study used cross-sectional statistical analysis and did not follow the same donors. Fewer insertions characterized abundant cord blood beta clonotypes, whereas memory repertoires showed none. Partial confounding of zero-insertion analyses by invariant MAIT and iNKT cells was possible.

V gene TRBV28 combines with J gene TRBJ1-2; no definite D call. This TCR was sampled from a newborn girl in good health. Sequencing was done on a sample of cord blood. CDR3: CASSPYTSDGYTF. The CDR3, as DNA: TGTGCCAGCAGCCCTTACACGTCGGATGGCTACACCTTC.